The source of this T cell receptor beta chain is a study of shared clonotypes between healthy human individuals (dated by TCRdb to 2020 to 2022). Notes on the research overall: A couple of women and a few men aged 18 to 49 years were included in the cohort. Leukapheresis yielded between about 0.85 and 10 billion PBMCs per donor. Libraries were prepared and TCR repertoires were sequenced by different laboratories using diverse techniques, in order to increase sequencing depth and limit assay-specific biases. Blood TCR repertoires of roughly five healthy adults were deeply sequenced to estimate repertoire size and the extent of clonotype sharing between individuals. Per donor, three plates each were used for CD4 naive and CD4 memory, two for CD8 naive, and one for CD8 memory. Paper-wide results and their limitations: Because the study included only a small number of donors, the genetic and exposure-history diversity represented was limited. Only blood was sampled, and tissue TCR repertoires likely differ from those in blood. Pairwise subsampling led to the expectation that sequencing depth would affect the degree of clonotype sharing among donors. Compared with non-shared clonotypes, clonotypes shared by all four sorted-subset donors had higher generation probabilities. Larger estimated clonotype richness was generally found for naive subsets than for memory subsets. Incomplete sequencing was indicated by rarefaction of sorted-subset datasets, despite the large sequencing depth. When a handful of donors were compared, the shared fraction of clonotypes was about 5% for naive CD4, about 4% for naive CD8, roughly 2.3% for memory CD4, and roughly 0.4% for memory CD8.

In regard to this clone: This receptor's antigen is unknown. One base away there is no much larger clone; base qualities are not given.

Using the deep immunoSEQ assay, TCR CDR3 regions were amplified from genomic DNA by multiplex PCR. For each cell subset, the extracted genomic DNA was distributed evenly across all wells of several immunoSEQ 96-well plates, and each plate served as one replicate. For sorted subsets, each replicate PCR was loaded with approximately 190 ng genomic DNA, equivalent to some 31,000 T cell genomes. The purified libraries were quantified using a Qubit 3.0 fluorometer, sized with a Bioanalyzer 2100, and then quantified again using the KAPA Library Quantification kit. Every immunoSEQ 96-well plate was sequenced on a dedicated single-read 150-cycle Illumina NextSeq 550 flow cell. The authors' analysis ran thus. Because the immunoSEQ output held only junctional sequences and lacked quality scores, the filtering could not match the filtering applied to full-length reads. Sequences were annotated with PyIR, a Python wrapper for IgBLAST v1.9, using IMGT germline references to assign V/J genes and CDR3. Reads with weak V/J assignments (E-value above 1e-6), missing CDR3, stop codons, out-of-frame junctions, or ambiguous translated residues were removed. V3J clonotypes were defined by identical inferred V gene, J gene, and CDR3 amino acid sequence. To compute the percentage overlap between repertoires, the number of shared unique clonotypes was divided by the size of the smaller repertoire. RTK rarefaction, the Chao1 estimator, and Recon v2.1 estimates of unobserved clonotypes were used to assess repertoire richness. OLGA was used to compute generation probabilities for all TCRbeta clonotypes that the gDNA method yielded from a few donors. What TCRdb holds here is the immuneACCESS table cut down to in-frame rearrangements. Part of the clones is not present; checked against another copy, under half of the missing clones reflect an unresolved V gene, and the others are unexplained. V and J calls and clone size follow that table, whereas D and trimming were derived from the DNA. This sample holds about 1.9 million clones; just under 95% were observed only once. Clones ranked in the top ten supply about 1.7% of the sample.

CD8 naive samples were CD45RO-negative cells positively selected for CCR7, giving a CD45RA+CCR7+ population that excluded TemRA cells. The donors were healthy, HIV-negative adults with no recently reported acute infections or vaccinations. Every donor was a Caucasian adult living in Nashville, Tennessee, USA. Blood was collected by leukapheresis, and PBMCs were isolated by Ficoll-Histopaque density gradient centrifugation and then cryopreserved in liquid nitrogen vapor phase. Analytical flow cytometry was used to check the purity and quantity of each magnetically sorted T cell population. From each sorted fraction, genomic DNA was isolated and quantified by UV absorbance on a Nanodrop 2000c. The CDR3 contains 16 residues, cysteine and phenylalanine counted. Kept here is only the CDR3 DNA, which spans 48 bases and is read in frame from base 1. From the germline V gene (reference sequence), CDR1 is MNHNY and CDR2 is SVGAGI. The germline V end is reduced by 5 bases and the J end by 7 bases; junction bases left unmatched: 14.

Sequenced: naive CD8+ T cells from PBMCs. The cell subset or site label, as the study defines it: CD45RA+CCR7+. The chain is made from TRBV6-6 and TRBJ2-7; 10 nucleotides in the junction match TRBD2. The TCR was taken from a man aged 18 to 30 in good health. Some clones in this sample may be carry-over from other donors' samples. At the DNA level, the sequence is TGTGCCAGCAGTCCCAGGAGTAGCGGGAGGCCTGGGGAGCAGTACTTC. It translates as CASSPRSSGRPGEQYF.